A single sample gave rise to the 26 T cell receptor beta chains below, sequenced in a study of blood T cell repertoires in COVID-19. Clones were read by immunoSEQ multiplex PCR, and TCRdb kept only the in-frame ones, dropping some. In the table there are tens of thousands of clones, almost 80% of which are singletons. Source material: peripheral blood. The origin of the receptors is a human donor in a cohort sampled during active COVID-19.

The chain carries TRBV6-5 and TRBJ2-7; a weak D match, TRBD2 (5 bases). The CDR3 extends over 15 amino acids. Germline V gene lookup returns CDR1 MNHEY and CDR2 SVGAGI. The V and J ends lost 6 bases and 2 bases respectively, with 17 bases between them. The CDR3 DNA reads TGTGCCAGCAGGCCCCGAGAAGGGAGTACCTACGAGCAGTACTTC. This sequence encodes CASRPREGSTYEQYF.

This chain joins TRBV11-2 and TRBJ2-6; D uncertain. Per the germline V gene, CDR1 is SGHAT and CDR2 is FQNNGV. Trimming shortened V by 1 base and J by 0 bases, and 4 bases separated the two germline ends. CDR3 length: 15 amino acids. Here the CDR3 reads CASSLVGSGANVLTF. CDR3 bases: TGTGCCAGCAGCTTAGTCGGCTCTGGGGCCAACGTCCTGACTTTC.

The sample holds a few counts of this clone. V is TRBV6-1 and J is TRBJ1-5, with unresolved D. V dropped 1 base and J dropped 9 bases, with 16 bases sitting between them. Per the germline V gene, CDR1 is MNHNS and CDR2 is SASEGT. This CDR3 has 15 residues. In nucleotides, the CDR3 is TGTGCCAGCAGTGAAGTAGCAGAGGCCCCTGGGCCCCAGCATTTT. As protein: CASSEVAEAPGPQHF.

The chain uses TRBV28 and TRBJ1-6, with 8 nucleotides matching TRBD1. The CDR3 extends over 18 amino acids. V shed 4 bases, J shed 0 bases, and the junction held 8 bases outside the gene matches. Germline CDR1 and CDR2: MDHEN and SYDVKM. The CDR3 DNA reads TGTGCCAGCAGTTGGGGGGTAACAGGGGGCTCCTATAATTCACCCCTCCACTTT. Amino acids: CASSWGVTGGSYNSPLHF.

The chain is built from TRBV24-1 and TRBJ2-2, with a tentative D call TRBD2 (5 bases). CDR1 KGHDR and CDR2 SFDVKD come from the germline V gene. Trimming left V 12 bases short and J 1 base short, with 11 bases between. This CDR3 is 13 amino acids long. CDR3 nucleotide sequence: TGTGCCGGCTATCGGGGGAACACCGGGGAGCTGTTTTTT. This encodes CAGYRGNTGELFF.

This rearrangement joins TRBV15 to TRBJ2-7, with D maybe TRBD2 (5 bases). Trimming cost V 0 bases and J 3 bases, with 9 bases left between them. Germline V gene data show CDR1 as LNHNV and CDR2 as YYDKDF (reference sequence). There are 14 residues in the CDR3. CDR3 nucleotide sequence: TGTGCCACCAGCAGAGACCCCGAGGGCTACGAGCAGTACTTC. Amino acid sequence: CATSRDPEGYEQYF.

The chain uses TRBV28 and TRBJ1-4; 8 nucleotides align to TRBD1. The CDR3 consists of 16 residues. Unmatched junction bases numbered 12, after V lost 4 bases and J lost 8 bases. Germline loops: CDR1 MDHEN, CDR2 SYDVKM. CDR3: CASSSRGGGTGEKLFF. CDR3 bases: TGTGCCAGCAGTTCCCGAGGGGGGGGGACAGGAGAAAAACTGTTTTTT. Complete variable domain (other parts from reference TRBV28 and TRBJ1-4): DVKVTQSSRYLVKRTGEKVFLECVQDMDHENMFWYRQDPGLGLRLIYFSYDVKMKEKGDIPEGYSVSREKKERFSLILESASTNQTSMYLCASSSRGGGTGEKLFFGSGTQLSVL.

The chain links TRBV7-3 to TRBJ2-7, with 10 bases fitting TRBD1. J gave up 3 bases and V 5 bases, and 4 bases lay outside the gene matches. The CDR3 is 14 amino acids. CDR1 is SGHTA, CDR2 FQGTGA, per germline. CDR3 DNA: TGTGCCAGCAGCCGACAGGGGGCGGGCTACGAGCAGTACTTC. This encodes CASSRQGAGYEQYF.

This clone was detected only a few times. V is TRBV5-1 and J is TRBJ2-1; 8 bases are a match to TRBD2. From germline, CDR1 is SGHRS and CDR2 YFSETQ. J lost 0 bases, V lost 3 bases, and 5 bases had no gene match. The CDR3 extends over 16 amino acids. The CDR3, as DNA: TGCGCCAGCAGCTCAAGCGGGGGAAGCTCCTACAATGAGCAGTTCTTC. Protein: CASSSSGGSSYNEQFF.

CDR3 in DNA: TGTGCCAGCAGCCTTAGGGAGAATACGCAGTATTTT. Its protein product is CASSLRENTQYF. The rearrangement links TRBV3-1 (or the pseudogene TRBV3-2) to TRBJ2-3, with a weak D call TRBD2 (5 bases). The germline gives CDR1 LGHDT, CDR2 YNNKEL (reference sequence). The CDR3 covers 12 residues. The germline V and J ends were trimmed by 4 bases and 7 bases, with 9 bases remaining between them.

The V gene is TRBV24-1, the J gene TRBJ2-2; possibly TRBD2 for D (6 bases). V was clipped by 6 bases and J by 5 bases, with 6 bases between them. Germline lookup yields CDR1 KGHDR and CDR2 SFDVKD. CDR3 length equals 12 residues. CDR3 loop: CATSRGTGELFF. The CDR3 DNA is TGTGCCACCAGTCGGGGGACCGGGGAGCTGTTTTTT.

CDR3 amino acids: CASSSGTGVHTEAFF. CDR3 bases: TGTGCCAGCAGCTCCGGGACAGGGGTTCACACTGAAGCTTTCTTT. V gene TRBV7-2 combines with J gene TRBJ1-1, with 10 nucleotides matching TRBD1. Germline CDR1 reads SGHTA; CDR2 reads FQGNSA. This CDR3 contains 15 residues. V dropped 4 bases and J dropped 3; count of bases not matched to a gene: 5.

The chain employs TRBV7-8 and TRBJ2-1; 12 bases are a match to TRBD2. In germline, CDR1 is SGHVS, CDR2 FQNEAQ. The length of the CDR3 is 17 residues. J was trimmed by 7 bases and V by 5 bases; bases with no gene match: 12. In DNA, the CDR3 is TGTGCCAGCAGCCATGGACTAGCGGGACGGGGCGGGAATGAGCAGTTCTTC. Protein sequence: CASSHGLAGRGGNEQFF. The complete variable domain, with remaining parts taken from reference TRBV7-8 and TRBJ2-1, reads GAGVSQSPRYKVAKRGQDVALRCDPISGHVSLFWYQQALGQGPEFLTYFQNEAQLDKSGLPSDRFFAERPEGSVSTLKIQRTQQEDSAVYLCASSHGLAGRGGNEQFFGPGTRLTVL.

The rearrangement links TRBV28 to TRBJ2-7; TRBD1 matches at 8 bases. Germline trimming cut 4 bases from V and 0 bases from J; bases unmatched to any gene: 5. The CDR3 is 15 residues long. Germline V gene sequence: CDR1 MDHEN, CDR2 SYDVKM. The CDR3 protein is CASSSAGTGSYEQYF. CDR3 DNA: TGTGCCAGCAGTTCCGCCGGGACAGGCTCCTACGAGCAGTACTTC.

V is TRBV4-2 and J is TRBJ1-5; 9 bases fit TRBD1. The CDR3 sequence is 14 residues long. Germline V gene data show CDR1 as LGHNA and CDR2 as YNFKEQ. The V and J ends lost 3 bases and 7 bases, in that order; junction bases with no gene match: 4. The CDR3 nucleotides are TGTGCCAGCAGCCATACAGGGGGCGCCCAGCCCCAGCATTTT. Encoded protein: CASSHTGGAQPQHF.

There are many counts of this clone. This chain links TRBV5-8 with TRBJ2-7; D may be TRBD1 (5 bases). Trimming removed 2 bases at V and 4 bases at J, with 10 bases between. Germline lookup yields CDR1 SGHTS and CDR2 YDEGEE. CDR3 size: 13 residues. For the CDR3, the DNA is TGTGCCAGCAGCTTTAGGGGATGGTACGAGCAGTACTTC. Translation gives CASSFRGWYEQYF.

The rearrangement uses TRBV7-9 and TRBJ1-1, with a tentative D call TRBD1 (6 bases). Germline-derived CDR1 and CDR2 are SEHNR and FQNEAQ (reference sequence). V gave up 7 bases and J gave up 0 bases, with 12 bases separating them. This CDR3 is 14 amino acids long. CDR3 in amino acids: CASIRTAMNTEAFF. The CDR3 DNA sequence: TGTGCCAGCATCAGGACAGCCATGAACACTGAAGCTTTCTTT.

CDR3 nucleotide sequence: TGTGCCACCGGACAGGGGGCTGTCGAGCAGTACTTC. Translation: CATGQGAVEQYF. This sequence joins TRBV2 and TRBJ2-7; TRBD1 aligns across 11 bases. The CDR3 is made up of 12 amino acids. Germline V gene data show CDR1 as SNHLY and CDR2 as FYNNEI. With V trimmed by 10 bases and J by 6 bases, 5 bases remained unmatched.

The chain uses TRBV28 and TRBJ2-2; 9 nucleotides match TRBD2. The CDR3 extends over 15 amino acids. CDR1 is MDHEN and CDR2 is SYDVKM in the germline V gene. V gave up 5 bases and J gave up 6 bases; unmatched junction bases: 7. The CDR3: CASSLMGLAPGELFF. CDR3 bases: TGTGCCAGCAGTCTTATGGGACTAGCACCCGGGGAGCTGTTTTTT.

This clone is categorized as medium-sized (0.01 to 0.1%). This chain connects TRBV28 to TRBJ2-7; TRBD1 matches 7 bases. Germline CDR1 and CDR2: MDHEN and SYDVKM. The CDR3 has 11 amino acids. The junction had 7 bases not matched to a gene; V was cut back by 5 bases and J by 12 bases. CDR3: CASSPGQVPYF. The CDR3 region has the DNA TGTGCCAGCAGTCCCGGACAGGTTCCGTACTTC. The full variable domain, rest sourced from reference TRBV28 and TRBJ2-7, is DVKVTQSSRYLVKRTGEKVFLECVQDMDHENMFWYRQDPGLGLRLIYFSYDVKMKEKGDIPEGYSVSREKKERFSLILESASTNQTSMYLCASSPGQVPYFGPGTRLTVT.

This sequence joins TRBV6-1 and TRBJ1-1; D gene uncertain. Trimming stripped 4 bases from V and 3 bases from J, with 18 bases between. Germline V CDR1 and CDR2: MNHNS, SASEGT. This CDR3 is built from 16 residues. The CDR3 nucleotides are TGTGCCAGCAGTGCGTTTTCCCTGAGAGACTACACTGAAGCTTTCTTT. Its translation: CASSAFSLRDYTEAFF.

V is TRBV6-5 and J is TRBJ1-1, with D maybe TRBD1 (6 bases). V was cut by 5 bases and J by 1 base, with 11 bases left in between. CDR3 length: 14 amino acids. Germline V CDR1 and CDR2: MNHEY, SVGAGI. The CDR3 bases are TGTGCCAGCAGTCCGGGACAAGAGAACACTGAAGCTTTCTTT. It is translated as CASSPGQENTEAFF.

The chain joins TRBV3-1 (or the pseudogene TRBV3-2) to TRBJ2-1, with a tentative D call TRBD2 (6 bases). Germline CDR1 is LGHDT and CDR2 is YNNKEL (reference sequence). The CDR3 contains 13 residues. The V end lost 4 bases, the J end lost 7 bases, and 11 bases lay between the germline ends. CDR3 in DNA: TGTGCCAGCAGCCGGGGACTTTTGAATGAGCAGTTCTTC. Residues: CASSRGLLNEQFF.

The chain carries TRBV7-6 and TRBJ2-2, with 10 bases fitting TRBD1. Germline trimming cut 3 bases from V and 4 bases from J; bases unmatched to any gene: 5. The germline V gene encodes CDR1 SGHVS and CDR2 FNYEAQ. The CDR3 extends over 16 amino acids. CDR3 in amino acids: CASSFRDRGFTGELFF. CDR3 bases: TGTGCCAGCAGCTTCCGGGACAGGGGATTCACCGGGGAGCTGTTTTTT.

This clone was recorded a few times. The chain combines TRBV30 with TRBJ1-2; 8 bases are shared with TRBD1. CDR3 length equals 12 residues. With V trimmed by 8 bases and J by 6 bases, 8 bases remained unmatched. CDR1 and CDR2 from the germline V gene are GTSNPN and SVGIG (reference sequence). Written as DNA, the CDR3 is TGTGCCCGATCCCAGGGGGCGGATGGCTACACCTTC. Amino acid sequence: CARSQGADGYTF.

The chain links TRBV7-9 to TRBJ1-6, with D possibly matching TRBD1 (5 bases). V was pared by 5 bases and J by 11 bases, with 19 bases between. The germline gives CDR1 SEHNR, CDR2 FQNEAQ (reference sequence). The CDR3 extends over 15 amino acids. The DNA of the CDR3 is TGTGCCAGCAGCATCGCGGGGGGACCAGTTCCACCCCTCCACTTT. Translating it yields CASSIAGGPVPPLHF.